This T cell receptor (beta chain) was found in a study of cytomegalovirus exposure and HLA in healthy donors. This clone was observed a few times. Its antigen is undetermined. This sample also contains other DNA sequences that code for the same CDR3. Overall study results and limits: At a 0.05 false discovery rate, a later analysis found some 18,000 TCR beta sequences to be associated with HLA alleles.

Each donor's status was that of a healthy bone marrow donor. Germline CDR1 reads SGDLS; CDR2 reads YYNGEE. The V gene end was trimmed by 2 bases and the J gene end by 5 bases; junction bases not matched to a gene: 9. This CDR3 has 15 residues. It was with 60 Vbeta and 13 Jbeta primers that the PCR ran. Clones were read by immunoSEQ multiplex PCR, and TCRdb kept only the in-frame ones, dropping some. The repertoire includes 100,000 or so clones, about 60% of them detected once, and roughly 6.8% sits in the top ten. The J gene is TRBJ2-7, the V gene TRBV9, with 8 nucleotides matching TRBD2. Sequencing was carried out using PBMCs. This receptor was taken from a woman in her twenties or thirties in good health and CMV-seronegative. The CDR3, as DNA: TGTGCCAGCAGCGTGAGTGGGCGGGGGGCAGACGAGCAGTACTTC. The encoded protein is CASSVSGRGADEQYF.